This section outlines one TCR beta chain sequence together with its context. Its target is not known. This sample is part of a study of CXCR3-negative and CXCR3-positive naive CD8 T cells. Regarding the study as a whole: Partly lower CXCR3 expression followed cryopreservation, and most assays relied on fresh PBMCs.

CDR3 size: 14 residues. The germline V gene has CDR1 MRHNA and CDR2 SNTAGT. 5' RACE that incorporated UMI labels was used to prepare the TRB cDNA libraries. Reprocessing the 5' RACE reads, TCRdb reports a single entry for every CDR3 protein and omits DNA. The sample includes 65,000 to 95,000 distinct CDR3 sequences. The sorting of each CD8+ T cell subset was done in triplicate, at 330,000 or so cells each. The TCR originated in a human donor in good health. Some clones in this sample may be carry-over from other donors' samples. The chain links TRBV6-4 to TRBJ2-3; TCRdb designates TRBD2, a call that cannot be tested without DNA. The sample taken for sequencing was naive CXCR3- CD8+ T cells from blood. Subset in this sample: CD45RO-CCR7+CD27+CD95- naive CD8+ T cells lacking CXCR3 (TNR3-). This CDR3 reads CASSGTSRPDTQYF.